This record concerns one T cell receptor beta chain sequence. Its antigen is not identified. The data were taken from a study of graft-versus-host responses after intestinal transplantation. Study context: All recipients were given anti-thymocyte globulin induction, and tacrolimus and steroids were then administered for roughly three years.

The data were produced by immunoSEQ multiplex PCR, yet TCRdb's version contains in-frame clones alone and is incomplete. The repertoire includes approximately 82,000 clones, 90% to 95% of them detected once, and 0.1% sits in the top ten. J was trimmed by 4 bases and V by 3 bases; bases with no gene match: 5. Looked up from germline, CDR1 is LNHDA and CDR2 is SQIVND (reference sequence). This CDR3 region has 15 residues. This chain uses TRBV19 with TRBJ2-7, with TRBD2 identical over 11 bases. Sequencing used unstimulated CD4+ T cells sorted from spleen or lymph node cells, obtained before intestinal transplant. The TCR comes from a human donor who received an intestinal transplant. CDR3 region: CASSISGGAGYEQYF. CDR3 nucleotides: TGTGCCAGTAGTATTAGCGGGGGGGCCGGGTACGAGCAGTACTTC.